A single sample is the source of the 6 T cell receptor beta chains below, sequenced in a study of OX40 agonist ivuxolimab in advanced cancers. Produced via immunoSEQ multiplex PCR; TCRdb's table is partial and in-frame only. The table shows tens of thousands of clones, with about 89% occurring only once. Sequencing used CD4+ or CD8+ T cells sorted from blood, obtained in a trial of the OX40 agonist ivuxolimab. The receptors shown here come from an adult with an advanced solid tumor such as melanoma, head and neck, liver or kidney cancer.

The gene calls are TRBV12-2 and TRBJ2-3; no check of the table's D call, TRBD1, against the DNA was made. TRBV12-2 constitutes a pseudogene. The CDR3 length is 16 residues. Here the CDR3 DNA reads TGTGCAAGTCGCTCGACTCGGGGACAGGGAACAGATACGCAGTATTTT. This translates into CASRSTRGQGTDTQYF.

The chain couples TRBV9 to TRBJ2-2; maybe TRBD1 (6 bases). The V gene lost 4 bases and the J gene lost 5 bases, with 24 bases spanning the gap. Germline V gene lookup returns CDR1 SGDLS and CDR2 YYNGEE. There are 18 residues in the CDR3. Here the CDR3 reads CASSTPTGLQPITGELFF. The CDR3 DNA is TGTGCCAGCAGCACCCCGACAGGTCTTCAACCGATAACCGGGGAGCTGTTTTTT.

The genes are TRBV29-1 and TRBJ2-1; D is possibly TRBD1 (5 bases). The CDR3 length is 14 residues. The V end lost 2 bases, the J end lost 7 bases, and 15 bases lay between the germline ends. Germline assignment: CDR1 SQVTM and CDR2 ANQGSEA. The CDR3 loop reads CSVERSQGGNEQFF. The CDR3 DNA follows: TGCAGCGTTGAACGGAGCCAGGGTGGGAATGAGCAGTTCTTC.

V usage is TRBV28 and J usage is TRBJ2-7; D gene uncertain. Germline-derived CDR1 and CDR2 are MDHEN and SYDVKM. The CDR3 spans 18 residues. Deletions cut 5 bases from V and 5 bases from J, with 28 bases between. CDR3 loop: CASSRSSHFNLNLHEQYF. Written as DNA, the CDR3 is TGTGCCAGCAGTCGATCCTCCCATTTTAATCTCAACTTACACGAGCAGTACTTC.

The genes are TRBV5-6 and TRBJ1-3; D possibly corresponds to TRBD1 (6 bases). Trimming removed 5 bases from V and 0 bases from J, with 15 bases in between. The CDR3 covers 16 residues. Germline V CDR1 and CDR2: SGHDT, YYEEEE. Here the CDR3 DNA reads TGTGCCAGCAGGGGGTACAGGGAGAGCTCTGGAAACACCATATATTTT. Its protein product is CASRGYRESSGNTIYF.

The J gene is TRBJ2-2, the V gene TRBV7-3, with D unresolved. V was clipped by 2 bases and J by 8 bases, with 6 bases between them. The germline gives CDR1 SGHTA, CDR2 FQGTGA. CDR3 length: 12 residues. The CDR3 loop is CASSLPGGELFF. DNA for the CDR3: TGTGCCAGCAGCTTACCCGGGGGGGAGCTGTTTTTT.